The rows below give T cell receptor beta chains drawn from one sample of a study of blood T cell repertoires in COVID-19. Profiled with immunoSEQ multiplex PCR; TCRdb holds only in-frame clones, not every one. The table shows 100,000 or so clones, with 90% to 95% occurring only once. What was sequenced was peripheral blood. These receptors all stem from a man between 50 and 59 years old with acute or convalescent COVID-19. The CDR3 runs from the conserved cysteine through the conserved F or W. The D gene is left open where the match is weak. The size field is filled for only some rows; it gives once, few, many or a size class.

- | - | TRBJ1-4 | TRBV5-8 | TGTGCCAGCAGACAGCAGCTAGAAAAACTGTTTTTT | CASRQQLEKLFF
TRBD1 | - | TRBJ1-6 | TRBV5-4 | TGTGCCAGCAGCTTAGGTGACAGGGGTTCACCCCTCCACTTT | CASSLGDRGSPLHF
- | - | TRBJ1-4 | TRBV6-6 | TGTGCCAGCAGTACGCACCCAGGTGAAAAACTGTTTTTT | CASSTHPGEKLFF
TRBD1 | - | TRBJ1-1 | TRBV6-5 | TGTGCCAGCAGCTTCAGGGGGGCGCCTCCCGAAGCTTTCTTT | CASSFRGAPPEAFF
TRBD1 | - | TRBJ2-7 | TRBV4-1 | TGCGCCAGCAGCCAAGGCACAGGGGGCTTGAACGAGCAGTACTTC | CASSQGTGGLNEQYF
- | - | TRBJ2-7 | TRBV7-3 | TGTGCCAGCGGGAGTCGCTACGAGCAGTACTTC | CASGSRYEQYF
- | - | TRBJ1-1 | TRBV24-1 | TGTGCCACCAGTCAGGGATATGAAGCTTTCTTT | CATSQGYEAFF
- | - | TRBJ1-2 | TRBV18 | TGTGCCAGCTCACCTCAGGGCAGAATTGATGATGGCTACACCTTC | CASSPQGRIDDGYTF
TRBD1 | - | TRBJ2-4 | TRBV12-3/TRBV12-4 | TGTGCCAGCAGTACAGGGGAAAACATTCAGTACTTC | CASSTGENIQYF
- | - | TRBJ1-2 | TRBV28 | TGTGCCAGCAGTTTATCGAGGGTAAACTATGGCTACACCTTC | CASSLSRVNYGYTF
TRBD1 | few | TRBJ2-2 | TRBV3-1/TRBV3-2 | TGTGCCAGCAGCTGGGCAGGGGGGAACACCGGGGAGCTGTTTTTT | CASSWAGGNTGELFF
- | once | TRBJ2-2 | TRBV27 | TGTGCCAGCAGTTTAACACAGGGTGGGACCGGGGAGCTGTTTTTT | CASSLTQGGTGELFF
TRBD1 | - | TRBJ1-3 | TRBV7-8 | TGTGCCAGCAGCTTAGTGCGGGCAGGGGGTACTGGAAACACCATATATTTT | CASSLVRAGGTGNTIYF
TRBD1 | - | TRBJ1-2 | TRBV5-8 | TGTGCCAGCAGCCGTGACAGGGCTAACTATGGCTACACCTTC | CASSRDRANYGYTF
TRBD1 | once | TRBJ1-5 | TRBV3-1/TRBV3-2 | TGTGCCAGCAGTCTGACAGGGAATCAGCCCCAGCATTTT | CASSLTGNQPQHF
- | - | TRBJ1-6 | TRBV3-1/TRBV3-2 | TGTGCCAGCAGCCAAGTGGGCCTTCCAAATTCACCCCTCCACTTT | CASSQVGLPNSPLHF
- | - | TRBJ2-7 | TRBV27 | TGTGCCAGCAGCCTACAGCCTGCCTACGAGCAGTACTTC | CASSLQPAYEQYF
- | - | TRBJ1-2 | TRBV5-1 | TGCGCCAGCAGCAAGGACCGCTGGGAGAACTATGGCTACACCTTC | CASSKDRWENYGYTF
- | - | TRBJ2-5 | TRBV4-3 | TGCGCCAGCAGCCGACAGGAAAGAGAGACCCAGTACTTC | CASSRQERETQYF
TRBD1 | - | TRBJ2-1 | TRBV25-1 | TGTGCCAGCAGCCCAGGACAGGGTAAAGCTGAGCAGTTCTTC | CASSPGQGKAEQFF
TRBD1 | - | TRBJ2-7 | TRBV7-8 | TGTGCCAGCGCCACGGGACAGGGTAACGAGCAGTACTTC | CASATGQGNEQYF
- | - | TRBJ2-1 | TRBV7-3 | TGTGCCAGCAGCAATCTCGTGGGGCGGAACAATGAGCAGTTCTTC | CASSNLVGRNNEQFF
- | - | TRBJ1-5 | TRBV12-3/TRBV12-4 | TGTGCCAGCAGTTTCAAAAGCAATCAGCCCCAGCATTTT | CASSFKSNQPQHF
- | - | TRBJ2-5 | TRBV7-2 | TGTGCCAGCAGCTTTGAGCGAGAGACCCAGTACTTC | CASSFERETQYF
- | - | TRBJ2-7 | TRBV5-4 | TGTGCCAGCAGCGCTACAGGGACCTACGAGCAGTACTTC | CASSATGTYEQYF
- | - | TRBJ1-1 | TRBV5-6 | TGTGCCAGCAGCCCGGGAAGGAGCACTGAAGCTTTCTTT | CASSPGRSTEAFF
TRBD1 | - | TRBJ1-4 | TRBV5-4 | TGTGCCAGCAGCTTATACAGGGGGAAGACTAATGAAAAACTGTTTTTT | CASSLYRGKTNEKLFF
- | once | TRBJ2-1 | TRBV28 | TGTGCCAGCAGTTTCCCCAGCGGTGGGAACAATGAGCAGTTCTTC | CASSFPSGGNNEQFF
- | - | TRBJ2-7 | TRBV5-1 | TGCGCCAGCAGCTTACGGGAACGGACAGTCAAAGTCTCCTACGAGCAGTACTTC | CASSLRERTVKVSYEQYF
- | once | TRBJ1-5 | TRBV20-1 | TGCAGTGCTAGTCAGGGAAGCAATCAGCCCCAGCATTTT | CSASQGSNQPQHF
- | once | TRBJ2-7 | TRBV6-2/TRBV6-3 | TGTGCCAGCAGTTATCCCTACTACGAGCAGTACTTC | CASSYPYYEQYF
- | - | TRBJ1-5 | TRBV28 | TGTGCCAGCAGGGGCGCAAGCCAGCCCCAGCATTTT | CASRGASQPQHF
TRBD1 | - | TRBJ2-5 | TRBV27 | TGTGCCAGCAGTCCCTTCGGGACAGGGGTGGAGACCCAGTACTTC | CASSPFGTGVETQYF
- | - | TRBJ2-1 | TRBV19 | TGTGCCAGTAGTCCCAACCAGGGCAATGAGCAGTTCTTC | CASSPNQGNEQFF
- | - | TRBJ2-1 | TRBV4-1 | TGCGCCAGCAGCCTCTCGAGGGTAGCAGACAATGAGCAGTTCTTC | CASSLSRVADNEQFF
- | - | TRBJ1-6 | TRBV6-5 | TGTGCCAGCAGTTACTCGGTCGTTCAGGGAAGTTCACCCCTCCACTTT | CASSYSVVQGSSPLHF
- | - | TRBJ1-6 | TRBV4-1 | TGCGCCAGCAGCCAAGATAAGATGATTCTCAGCTCCTATAATTCACCCCTCCACTTT | CASSQDKMILSSYNSPLHF
- | few | TRBJ1-2 | TRBV10-3 | TGTGCCATCAGTGACGTCGACAGCTGGGGAGGCTACACCTTC | CAISDVDSWGGYTF
- | - | TRBJ1-4 | TRBV5-1 | TGCGCCAGCAGCACGTCCGGGGTTACTAATGAAAAACTGTTTTTT | CASSTSGVTNEKLFF